This TCR beta chain was captured by sequencing in a study of blood T cells in healthy people across ages (dated by TCRdb to 2013 to 2016). General notes on the study: In model experiments, template switching captured about one uniquely barcoded TCR beta cDNA molecule for every two T cells. To track age-related changes in TCR beta repertoire diversity, the study relied on deep sequencing normalized with unique cDNA molecular identifiers. Four age groups were formed from the donors: young (average approximately 15 years), middle-aged (approximately 40), aged (roughly 59) and long-lived (more than 75). Donors of different ages were randomly distributed across sequencing lanes to avoid experimental bias. Using the same blood draw, the study looked at two additional independent replicas of 1 million unique cDNA reads for two donors, one aged 18 to 30 and the other aged 80 or older.

Receptor libraries were prepared by 5' RACE. Sequencing was performed on an Illumina HiSeq 2500. A second PCR of about 7 to 12 cycles was run with a J-beta primer mix and a sample-barcoded 5' primer. A template-switch 5' adaptor carrying 12 random nucleotides introduced a unique molecular identifier onto each TCR beta cDNA molecule. Each sample yielded at least 3 million CDR3-containing paired-end reads. All of the RNA was converted into first-strand cDNA using the Mint cDNA synthesis kit, with a TRBC-specific oligonucleotide serving as the primer. Following uracil-DNA glycosylase treatment, a first 18-cycle PCR with universal primers M1SS and BC2_uni_R was performed on all cDNA. The authors' pipeline ran thus. Each sample was normalized by randomly selecting 1 million high-quality reads, each carrying a distinct molecular identifier. Reads sharing molecular identifiers were discarded rather than binned into consensus sequences. MiTCR, with a Q25 quality threshold and the strictest error-elimination algorithm, was used for CDR3 identification, clonotype clustering and error correction. Lower-bound total TCR beta diversity was estimated with a nonparametric unseen species model using Euler transformation. Starting from the raw public reads, TCRdb applied fastp trimming at Q25, assembled clones with MiXCR and retained in-frame beta chains. When rows share a CDR3 protein, they turn into one entry using the most common DNA and genes. The V and J calls shown here were made by TCRdb, not taken from the authors' results. The sample table lists some 880,000 distinct CDR3 sequences, around 36% of them with a count of one. Of the sample, 10% to 15% is held by the ten largest clones.

Measured from the cysteine to the phenylalanine, the CDR3 is 14 residues long. The kept DNA is CDR3 alone, 42 bases in frame from the first base. The junction carries 6 bases between V and J, which are trimmed by 1 base and 2 bases respectively. CDR1 SGHDN and CDR2 FVKESK were looked up in the germline V gene. With regard to this clonotype: Its target antigen remains unknown. Base quality data are lacking; no much larger clone is found one base away.

The donors were around 39 Caucasian individuals from Russia, aged roughly 6 to 100 years, who were systemically healthy. Each donor gave around 9.9 milliliters of peripheral blood, collected into EDTA-treated Vacutainer tubes. PBMCs were isolated by Ficoll-Paque density-gradient centrifugation, with at least 6 million obtained per sample. Trizol reagent was used to extract total RNA from the PBMCs, yielding at least 5 micrograms per sample. For every donor, flow cytometry on a PBMC aliquot measured the percentage of naive CD45RAhigh/CD27high T cells. Broader findings and caveats from the paper: Because donor CMV infection status was unknown, age-related changes in expanded clonotypes were potentially confounded. There was a strong correlation between observed TCR beta diversity and the percentage of naive T cells measured by flow cytometry. Estimates of total diversity based on one million sequenced T cells were considered lower bounds and underestimates. Since profiling was done on bulk unsorted PBMCs, naive and antigen-experienced compartments could not be conclusively compared. Observed TCR beta diversity per million T cells fell roughly linearly with age, and a significant reduction was already apparent by age about 36. Compared with the aged group, the long-lived group had more naive CD4+ T cells, fewer expanded clones and increased TCR diversity, suggesting age selection.

This receptor was identified in a young man in good health. This receptor chain uses TRBV14 and TRBJ2-1; the D gene remains uncertain. Sequenced material: blood. Here the CDR3 is given as CASSQAVAYNEQFF. The nucleotides are TGTGCCAGCAGCCAAGCAGTAGCCTACAATGAGCAGTTCTTC.